The next 20 T cell receptor beta chains were all read from a single sample in a study of early T cells in non-severe SARS-CoV-2 infection. TCRdb reprocessed the 5' RACE reads via MiXCR and lists one record per CDR3 protein. The table lists some 40,000 distinct CDR3 sequences, 3.5% to 5% of them singletons. Sequencing used whole blood. The source of these receptors is an adult who was a healthcare worker with PCR-confirmed SARS-CoV-2 infection or an uninfected control (not recorded which).

This clonotype was observed at least ten times. This sequence joins TRBV20-1 and TRBJ1-1; D uncertain. CDR1 is DFQATT, CDR2 SNEGSKA, per germline (reference sequence). The CDR3 totals 15 residues. Trimming took 0 bases from V and 1 from J, leaving 12 bases between them. The CDR3 sequence is CSARDPAIPNTEAFF. CDR3 bases: TGCAGTGCTAGAGATCCAGCCATACCGAACACTGAAGCTTTCTTT.

This clonotype was recorded many times. The chain combines TRBV6-6 with TRBJ1-5; perhaps TRBD1 as D (6 bases). Germline V gives CDR1 MNHNY, CDR2 SVGAGI (reference sequence). This CDR3 has 14 residues. Trimming shortened V by 3 bases and J by 4 bases, and 10 bases separated the two germline ends. In DNA form, the CDR3 reads TGTGCCAGCAGTTATCGAGGGGGGAATCAGCCCCAGCATTTT. Its protein is CASSYRGGNQPQHF.

This clonotype was recorded a few times. The rearrangement joins TRBV29-1 to TRBJ1-2, with 9 bases that match TRBD1. This CDR3 has 12 residues. Trimming took 7 bases from V and 2 from J; bases not matched to a gene: 2. Germline CDR1 SQVTM, CDR2 ANQGSEA. This CDR3 reads CSAGTGNYGYTF. CDR3 DNA sequence: TGCAGCGCTGGGACAGGGAACTATGGCTACACCTTC.

This clonotype was recorded at least ten times. The V and J genes are TRBV7-9 and TRBJ1-2; D gene unclear. CDR3 length equals 13 residues. V dropped 7 bases and J dropped 3 bases, with 12 bases sitting between them. CDR1 and CDR2 (germline): SEHNR, FQNEAQ (reference sequence). CDR3 bases: TGTGCCAGCAATTTCGACGGACACTATGGCTACACCTTC. Its translation: CASNFDGHYGYTF.

This clonotype has ten or more counts. The gene calls are TRBV9 and TRBJ2-1; the match to TRBD1 covers 7 bases. The junction had 6 bases not matched to a gene; V was cut back by 2 bases and J by 7 bases. Germline values: CDR1 SGDLS, CDR2 YYNGEE. CDR3 size: 14 residues. The CDR3 here is CASSVGTGENEQFF. For the CDR3, the DNA is TGTGCCAGCAGCGTCGGTACAGGGGAAAATGAGCAGTTCTTC.

This clonotype was picked up a small number of times. The rearrangement links TRBV3-1 to TRBJ2-2, with D unclear. Trimming removed 4 bases from V and 0 bases from J, with 18 bases in between. Looked up from germline, CDR1 is LGHDT and CDR2 is YNNKEL (reference sequence). The CDR3 runs 18 residues. The CDR3 bases are TGTGCCAGCAGCCTAATTCCTCCCAGGAGCGCGAACACCGGGGAGCTGTTTTTT. Amino acids: CASSLIPPRSANTGELFF.

This clonotype was counted a few times. V gene TRBV11-2 combines with J gene TRBJ2-2, with TRBD2 as a possible D gene (5 bases). Per the germline V gene, CDR1 is SGHAT and CDR2 is FQNNGV. V shed 5 bases and J shed 5 bases, with 18 bases lying between them. The CDR3 extends over 16 amino acids. CDR3: CASSPIRRPGTGELFF. CDR3 nucleotides: TGTGCCAGCAGCCCAATTCGGAGGCCGGGGACCGGGGAGCTGTTTTTT.

This clonotype was seen repeatedly, ten times or more. V gene TRBV7-9 combines with J gene TRBJ2-7, with D hard to call. CDR1 is SEHNR and CDR2 is FQNEAQ in the germline V gene (reference sequence). The germline V and J ends were trimmed by 5 bases and 0 bases, with 14 bases remaining between them. The CDR3 covers 15 residues. As DNA, the CDR3 is TGTGCCAGCAGCCCGGAAGGGCACAGCTCCTACGAGCAGTACTTC. The encoded protein is CASSPEGHSSYEQYF.

The chain carries TRBV11-3 and TRBJ1-1; D gene unclear. Trimming removed 2 bases at V and 3 bases at J, with 7 bases between. The CDR3 covers 13 residues. Per the germline V gene, CDR1 is SGHNT and CDR2 is YENEEA. The DNA for the CDR3 is TGTGCCAGCAGCTTATCTTTCTACACTGAAGCTTTCTTT. Protein sequence: CASSLSFYTEAFF.

This clonotype was seen repeatedly, ten times or more. The chain recombines TRBV20-1 with TRBJ2-7; no clear D gene. Germline lookup yields CDR1 DFQATT and CDR2 SNEGSKA (reference sequence). The length of the CDR3 is 11 residues. V was clipped by 5 bases and J by 7 bases, with 12 bases between them. CDR3 region: CSASIGIEQYF. As DNA, the CDR3 is TGCAGTGCTTCCATAGGGATAGAGCAGTACTTC.

This clonotype was seen many times. J is TRBJ1-5 and V is TRBV7-9; D is ambiguous. The V end was cut by 1 base, the J end by 0 bases, with 7 bases between. The length of the CDR3 is 15 residues. CDR1 is SEHNR, CDR2 FQNEAQ, per germline (reference sequence). The CDR3, as DNA: TGTGCCAGCAGCTTAGACGGGAATAGCAATCAGCCCCAGCATTTT. This translates into CASSLDGNSNQPQHF.

This clonotype was seen many times. This chain connects TRBV9 to TRBJ2-2; D not certain. The V and J ends lost 2 bases and 7 bases respectively, with 9 bases between them. In germline, CDR1 is SGDLS, CDR2 YYNGEE. CDR3 length equals 13 residues. The CDR3 is CASSVYGNGELFF. The DNA for the CDR3 is TGTGCCAGCAGCGTTTATGGGAACGGGGAGCTGTTTTTT.

Ten or more counts support this clonotype. The genes are TRBV7-9 and TRBJ2-1, with TRBD2 identical over 9 bases. Germline CDR1 and CDR2: SEHNR and FQNEAQ (reference sequence). V lost 3 bases to trimming and J lost 4 bases; unmatched junction nucleotides: 4. This CDR3 spans 15 amino acids. The CDR3 sequence: CASSFLSGGYNEQFF. As DNA, the CDR3 is TGTGCCAGCAGCTTTCTTAGCGGGGGATACAATGAGCAGTTCTTC.

The sample holds a few counts of this clonotype. The chain is built from TRBV7-9 and TRBJ1-4; D is unresolved. The CDR3 runs 13 residues. Germline loops: CDR1 SEHNR, CDR2 FQNEAQ (reference sequence). The V gene lost 3 bases and the J gene lost 6 bases, with 8 bases spanning the gap. The CDR3 loop is CASSFGRDEKLFF. The CDR3 nucleotides read TGTGCCAGCAGCTTCGGCAGAGATGAAAAACTGTTTTTT.

At least ten counts were recorded for this clonotype. This chain joins TRBV20-1 and TRBJ2-3; TRBD2 matches 11 bases. The CDR3 has 16 residues. Germline V gene lookup returns CDR1 DFQATT and CDR2 SNEGSKA (reference sequence). V was clipped by 5 bases and J by 2 bases; unmatched bases: 9. The CDR3 region has the DNA TGCAGTGCTCTCATGCTAGCGGGGGGACCCACAGATACGCAGTATTTT. Its protein is CSALMLAGGPTDTQYF.

This clonotype was detected many times. V gene TRBV11-2 combines with J gene TRBJ1-6; the match to TRBD1 covers 7 bases. V lost 5 bases and J lost 7; bases outside the gene matches: 17. Germline V lookup: CDR1 SGHAT, CDR2 FQNNGV. The CDR3 consists of 18 residues. The CDR3, as DNA: TGTGCCAGCAGCAAGCGACAGGGTGGGACTAGCGGGAATTCACCCCTCCACTTT. Translation gives CASSKRQGGTSGNSPLHF.

Many counts were recorded for this clonotype. V and J are TRBV18 and TRBJ1-1, with D possibly TRBD1 on 6 matching bases. V was clipped by 3 bases and J by 0 bases, with 8 bases between them. In germline, CDR1 is KGHSH, CDR2 LQKENI. The CDR3 is made up of 14 amino acids. The CDR3 coding sequence is TGTGCCAGCTCACCGGACAGAATGAACACTGAAGCTTTCTTT. Translation: CASSPDRMNTEAFF.

The genes are TRBV5-1 and TRBJ2-1; TRBD2 agrees at 10 bases. Germline V gene lookup returns CDR1 SGHRS and CDR2 YFSETQ. Trimming at V came to 0 bases and at J to 4 bases, leaving 1 base not matched to a gene. This CDR3 comprises 15 residues. This chain's CDR3 is CASSLASGGYNEQFF. For the CDR3, the DNA is TGCGCCAGCAGCTTGGCTAGCGGGGGTTACAATGAGCAGTTCTTC. Looking up the rest from reference TRBV5-1 and TRBJ2-1 gives the full variable domain: KAGVTQTPRYLIKTRGQQVTLSCSPISGHRSVSWYQQTPGQGLQFLFEYFSETQRNKGNFPGRFSGRQFSNSRSEMNVSTLELGDSALYLCASSLASGGYNEQFFGPGTRLTVL.

In this sample, this clonotype turned up a few times. The V gene is TRBV5-1, the J gene TRBJ1-6; possible D gene TRBD1, 5 bases. CDR1 SGHRS and CDR2 YFSETQ come from the germline V gene. V lost 0 bases and J lost 7, with 11 bases in between. The CDR3 totals 15 residues. CDR3 nucleotides: TGCGCCAGCAGCTTGGCCGGGGCGGGAAATTCACCCCTCCACTTT. As protein: CASSLAGAGNSPLHF.

The rearrangement links TRBV19 to TRBJ2-3; 8 bases map to TRBD1. The CDR3 contains 13 residues. From germline, CDR1 is LNHDA and CDR2 SQIVND (reference sequence). V was pared by 5 bases and J by 6 bases, with 4 bases of the junction left unmatched. The DNA for the CDR3 is TGTGCCAGTAGTCCAGGGGGCGGGGATACGCAGTATTTT. Its translation is CASSPGGGDTQYF.